These T cell receptor beta chains were read from a single sample in a study of cytomegalovirus exposure and HLA in healthy donors. The repertoire was sequenced with immunoSEQ multiplex PCR; TCRdb's copy has only in-frame clones and lacks some. Counted here are 99,000 or so clones, 10% occurring once; the ten biggest clones make up less than 6%. Sequenced material: PBMCs. Receptor source: a man aged 35-49 years in good health and CMV-seropositive. CDR3s include the opening cysteine and the closing phenylalanine or tryptophan. The D gene is left open where the match is weak. Clone size is given for some rows only: seen once, a few or many times, or a class if the clone is expanded.

>NA|TRBV5-4|TRBJ1-1|TRBD1
CASSPGQGYNTEAFF
TGTGCCAGCAGCCCCGGACAGGGTTATAACACTGAAGCTTTCTTT
>few|TRBV5-6|TRBJ2-7|NA
CASSFSAIANYEQYF
TGTGCCAGCAGCTTCTCGGCGATAGCGAACTACGAGCAGTACTTC
>NA|TRBV30|TRBJ2-1|TRBD1
CACSGTESSYNEQFF
TGTGCCTGTTCAGGGACAGAGAGCTCCTACAATGAGCAGTTCTTC
>NA|TRBV28|TRBJ1-2|NA
CASRTGEGSYGYTF
TGTGCCAGCAGAACGGGGGAGGGCAGCTATGGCTACACCTTC
>few|TRBV9|TRBJ2-7|TRBD2
CASSPRTGLAGGGEQYF
TGTGCCAGCAGCCCCAGGACAGGACTAGCGGGAGGCGGCGAGCAGTACTTC
>NA|TRBV7-9|TRBJ1-2|TRBD1
CASSLATGGAYGYTF
TGTGCCAGCAGCCTAGCGACAGGGGGAGCCTATGGCTACACCTTC
>few|TRBV18|TRBJ1-5|TRBD1
CASSPGQQLNQPQHF
TGTGCCAGCTCACCGGGACAGCAACTCAATCAGCCCCAGCATTTT
>few|TRBV19|TRBJ2-7|NA
CATLLGQARHEQYF
TGTGCCACTCTTTTGGGGCAGGCCAGGCACGAGCAGTACTTC
>NA|TRBV19|TRBJ2-1|NA
CASSNGADEQFF
TGTGCCAGTAGCAATGGAGCGGATGAGCAGTTCTTC
>NA|TRBV11-2|TRBJ2-1|NA
CASSLPTREPFDNEQFF
TGTGCCAGCAGCTTGCCGACTCGGGAGCCTTTCGACAATGAGCAGTTCTTC
>few|TRBV27|TRBJ2-5|NA
CASSLGTGETQYF
TGTGCCAGCAGTTTAGGGACTGGGGAGACCCAGTACTTC
>NA|TRBV19|TRBJ1-2|NA
CASSSRGEYGYTF
TGTGCCAGTAGTTCCAGGGGTGAATATGGCTACACCTTC
>few|TRBV28|TRBJ2-1|TRBD2
CASSSSGSSYNEQFF
TGTGCCAGCAGTTCAAGCGGGAGCTCCTACAATGAGCAGTTCTTC
>few|TRBV15|TRBJ1-5|TRBD1
CATSRDLGGQSQPQHF
TGTGCCACCAGCAGAGATCTAGGGGGACAGTCACAGCCCCAGCATTTT
>NA|TRBV11-1|TRBJ2-7|NA
CASSFGGAAYEQYF
TGTGCCAGCAGTTTCGGAGGGGCTGCGTACGAGCAGTACTTC
>many|TRBV14|TRBJ2-7|NA
CASSLRGRAYEQYF
TGTGCCAGCAGCCTTAGGGGTAGAGCCTACGAGCAGTACTTC
>NA|TRBV2|TRBJ2-2|TRBD2
CAILAGGDTGELFF
TGTGCCATTCTAGCGGGAGGCGACACCGGGGAGCTGTTTTTT
>NA|TRBV27|TRBJ2-5|NA
CASSLRGLQIQETQYF
TGTGCCAGCAGTTTACGGGGACTTCAGATACAAGAGACCCAGTACTTC
>few|TRBV13|TRBJ2-5|TRBD1
CASSQTGVEETQYF
TGTGCCAGCAGTCAGACAGGGGTGGAAGAGACCCAGTACTTC
>medium-sized|TRBV4-2|TRBJ2-1|NA
CASSQEDSSYNEQFF
TGTGCCAGCAGCCAAGAGGACAGCTCCTACAATGAGCAGTTCTTC
>few|TRBV28|TRBJ1-3|NA
CASTQENGNTIYF
TGTGCCAGCACTCAGGAAAATGGGAACACCATATATTTT
>few|TRBV4-1|TRBJ1-5|TRBD1
CASSQAGQGGQPQHF
TGCGCCAGCAGCCAAGCTGGACAGGGCGGTCAGCCCCAGCATTTT
>NA|TRBV6-5|TRBJ2-1|NA
CASRKDGTLYNEQFF
TGTGCCAGCAGAAAAGACGGGACATTATACAATGAGCAGTTCTTC